This TCR beta chain was identified in a study of T cell clones after liver transplantation. Study at large: TCRbeta sequencing after a pre-transplant mixed lymphocyte reaction identified graft-donor-reactive clones, later tracked in post-transplant blood. Draws occurred before transplant, before withdrawal, and after complete or failed withdrawal. Overall study results and limits: Low donor cell numbers restricted donor-reactive repertoire measurement in a couple of subjects.

CDR1 and CDR2 (germline): SGHKS, YYEKEE (reference sequence). Trimming took 0 bases from V and 5 from J, leaving 5 bases between them. The CDR3 runs 13 residues. Sequencing used immunoSEQ multiplex PCR; TCRdb keeps in-frame clones, though not all of them. Among some 80,000 clones listed, 80% to 85% were seen once. Thawed unstimulated PBMCs were FACS-sorted by CD3, CD4 and CD8 into two populations. Note on this clone: Its matching antigen is unknown.

The sequenced sample was CD4+ T cells from blood, obtained around 50 months after liver transplant. This chain links TRBV5-5 with TRBJ2-2; no clear D. This receptor was taken from a human patient who received a liver transplant. The graft donor may have given rise to some T cells. CDR3 nucleotides: TGTGCCAGCAGCTTGGACGGGACCGGGGAGCTGTTTTTT. Its translation: CASSLDGTGELFF. The variable domain in full, completed from reference TRBV5-5 and TRBJ2-2, reads DAGVTQSPTHLIKTRGQQVTLRCSPISGHKSVSWYQQVLGQGPQFIFQYYEKEERGRGNFPDRFSARQFPNYSSELNVNALLLGDSALYLCASSLDGTGELFFGEGSRLTVL.